This T cell receptor beta chain emerged from a study of T cell repertoires in cytomegalovirus infection. Overall study context: A matching HLA type, together with CMV infection, was signaled by public TCR beta signatures.

In germline, CDR1 is SGHDT, CDR2 YYEEEE. This CDR3 spans 16 amino acids. V was pared by 2 bases and J by 2 bases, with 17 bases between. To note about this clonotype: The antigen remains unidentified.

Findings of the study overall: Dominating the ex vivo response were TCR beta clonotypes that were CMV-specific and HLA-C-restricted. Accumulated public TCR beta family frequency recognized individuals carrying CMV together with the relevant HLA.

TCRdb itself ran the reads through MiXCR, one entry per CDR3 protein. The sample shows about 480,000 distinct CDR3 sequences, 33% of them seen only once. This specimen consisted of cultured PBMCs, obtained from culture after CMV antigen stimulation. This clonotype was sampled from a human donor in good health (CMV status not recorded). Some clones in this sample may be carry-over from other donors' samples. The V call is TRBV5-6, the J call TRBJ2-7; tentative D call: TRBD1 (6 bases). The CDR3 loop reads CASSFNFGTTTYEQYF. In nucleotides, the CDR3 is TGTGCCAGCAGCTTCAATTTTGGGACAACTACCTACGAGCAGTACTTC.